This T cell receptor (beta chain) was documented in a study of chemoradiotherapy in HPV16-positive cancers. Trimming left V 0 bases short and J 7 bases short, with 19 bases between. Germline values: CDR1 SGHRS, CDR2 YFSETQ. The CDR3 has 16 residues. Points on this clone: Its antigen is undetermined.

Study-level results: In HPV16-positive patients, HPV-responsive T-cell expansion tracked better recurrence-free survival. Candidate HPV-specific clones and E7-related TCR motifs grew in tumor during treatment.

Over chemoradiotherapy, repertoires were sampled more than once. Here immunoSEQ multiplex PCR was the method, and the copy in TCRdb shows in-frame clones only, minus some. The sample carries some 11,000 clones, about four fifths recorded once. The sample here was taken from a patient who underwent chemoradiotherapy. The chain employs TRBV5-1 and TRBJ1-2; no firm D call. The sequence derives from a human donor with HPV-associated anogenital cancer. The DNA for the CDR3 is TGCGCCAGCAGCTTGGGCAGGAGCGTAGGTGAGGGTGGCTACACCTTC. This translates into CASSLGRSVGEGGYTF.